Detailed here is one TCR beta chain. Its specificity is not known. CDR3 length: 17 residues. Germline V gene sequence: CDR1 MNHEY, CDR2 SVGAGI. V shed 1 base, J shed 7 bases, and the junction held 13 bases outside the gene matches. This sample is part of a study of T cell repertoires in aging, cancer and after chemotherapy. Study-wide results and caveats: Loss of evenness, beyond lost richness, contributed to age-related TCR diversity decline in cancer patients.

The template was genomic DNA from peripheral blood, not RNA. Rearranged V-D-J TRB sequences were amplified with a mixed TRB-A/B primer pool. From the multiplex PCR reads, TCRdb called clonotypes with MiXCR, one entry per CDR3 protein. The sample carries over 10,000 distinct CDR3 sequences, roughly 20% recorded once. Sequencing was performed on blood. The chain is built from TRBV6-5 and TRBJ2-3; 8 bases agree with TRBD2. The receptor's source is a human donor in good health. CDR3 coding DNA: TGTGCCAGCAGTTACTTCCCCGGGGGGGCTGAAGGGAATACGCAGTATTTT. It is translated as CASSYFPGGAEGNTQYF.